This T cell receptor beta chain was found in a study of blood T cells in healthy people across ages. Per the germline V gene, CDR1 is SGHAT and CDR2 is FQDESV (reference sequence). This CDR3 has 15 residues. V lost 5 bases, J lost 4 bases, and 11 bases stayed unmatched. The total RNA that was extracted per sample amounted to at least 6 micrograms. It was with a sample-barcoded 5' primer and a J-beta primer mix that a second PCR of about 6 to 12 cycles was run. TCRdb re-called the 5' RACE reads through MiXCR, storing one row per CDR3 protein. The sample shows around 650,000 distinct CDR3 sequences, roughly 30% of them seen only once.

Sample: blood. The source is a woman aged 80 or over in good health. The chain uses TRBV11-1 and TRBJ2-7; TRBD1 agrees at 7 bases. CDR3 region: CASSLWAGGRYEQYF. The CDR3 DNA sequence: TGTGCCAGCAGCCTTTGGGCAGGGGGTAGGTACGAGCAGTACTTC.